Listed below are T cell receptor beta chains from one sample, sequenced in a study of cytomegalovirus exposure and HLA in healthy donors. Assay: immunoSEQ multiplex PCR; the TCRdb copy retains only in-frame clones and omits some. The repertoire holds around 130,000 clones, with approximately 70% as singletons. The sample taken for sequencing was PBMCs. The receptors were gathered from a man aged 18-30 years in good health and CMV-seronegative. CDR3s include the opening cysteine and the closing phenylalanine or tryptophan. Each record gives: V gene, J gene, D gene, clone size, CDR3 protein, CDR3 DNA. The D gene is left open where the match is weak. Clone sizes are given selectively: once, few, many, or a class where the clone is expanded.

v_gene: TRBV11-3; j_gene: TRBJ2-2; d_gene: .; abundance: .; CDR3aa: CASSLTGDTGELFF; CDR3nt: TGTGCCAGCAGCTTAACGGGTGACACCGGGGAGCTGTTTTTT
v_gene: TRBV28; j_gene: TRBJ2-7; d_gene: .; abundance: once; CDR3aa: CASGLVLYEQYF; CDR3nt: TGTGCCAGCGGCCTGGTCCTTTACGAGCAGTACTTC
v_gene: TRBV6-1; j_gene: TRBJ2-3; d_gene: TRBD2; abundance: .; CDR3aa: CASGLAVAADTQYF; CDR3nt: TGTGCCAGCGGACTAGCCGTAGCGGCTGATACGCAGTATTTT
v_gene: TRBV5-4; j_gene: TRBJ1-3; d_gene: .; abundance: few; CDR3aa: CASSGGRGGNTIYF; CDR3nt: TGTGCCAGCAGCGGGGGCAGGGGTGGAAACACCATATATTTT
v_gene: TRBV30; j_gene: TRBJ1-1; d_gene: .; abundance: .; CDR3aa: CAWSRGTEAFF; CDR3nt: TGTGCCTGGAGTCGGGGAACTGAAGCTTTCTTT
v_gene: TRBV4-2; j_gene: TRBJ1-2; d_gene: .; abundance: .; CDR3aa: CASSQEGNYGYTF; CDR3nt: TGTGCCAGCAGCCAGGAGGGAAACTATGGCTACACCTTC
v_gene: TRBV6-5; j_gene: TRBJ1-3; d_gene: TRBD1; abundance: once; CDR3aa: CASSPQGGSGNTIYF; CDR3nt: TGTGCCAGCAGTCCTCAGGGGGGCTCTGGAAACACCATATATTTT
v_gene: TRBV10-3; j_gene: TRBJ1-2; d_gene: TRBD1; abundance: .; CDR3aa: CAAGQVEHYGYTF; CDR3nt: TGTGCCGCAGGACAGGTCGAACACTATGGCTACACCTTC
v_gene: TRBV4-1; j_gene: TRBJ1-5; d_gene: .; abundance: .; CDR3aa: CASSQEGRGARGKQPQHF; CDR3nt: TGCGCCAGCAGCCAAGAGGGACGGGGGGCGCGCGGTAAGCAGCCCCAGCATTTT
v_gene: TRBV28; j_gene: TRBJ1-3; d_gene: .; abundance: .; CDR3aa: CASSFYRTPESSGNTIYF; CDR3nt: TGTGCCAGCAGTTTTTACCGCACTCCCGAGAGCTCTGGAAACACCATATATTTT
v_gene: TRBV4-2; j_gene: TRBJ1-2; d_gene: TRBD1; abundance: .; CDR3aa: CASSQGGTGDFYGYTF; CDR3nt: TGTGCCAGCAGCCAAGGCGGGACAGGGGATTTCTATGGCTACACCTTC
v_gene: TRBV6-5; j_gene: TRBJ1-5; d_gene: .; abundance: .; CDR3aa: CASRKTVNQPQHF; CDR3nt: TGTGCCAGCAGAAAGACAGTAAATCAGCCCCAGCATTTT
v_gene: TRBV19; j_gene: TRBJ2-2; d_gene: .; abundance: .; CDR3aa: CASSARGLPEELFF; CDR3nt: TGTGCCAGTAGTGCTAGGGGACTCCCGGAGGAGCTGTTTTTT
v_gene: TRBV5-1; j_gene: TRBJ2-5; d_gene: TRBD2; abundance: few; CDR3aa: CASSLRGAGEETQYF; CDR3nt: TGCGCCAGCAGCTTGAGGGGAGCGGGGGAAGAGACCCAGTACTTC
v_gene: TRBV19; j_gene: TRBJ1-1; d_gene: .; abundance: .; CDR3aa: CASSFRGGGGPEAFF; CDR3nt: TGTGCCAGTAGTTTCCGGGGTGGTGGTGGCCCTGAAGCTTTCTTT
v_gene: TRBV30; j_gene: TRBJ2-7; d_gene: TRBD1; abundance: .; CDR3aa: CACRQGPIYEQYF; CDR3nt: TGTGCCTGCCGACAGGGCCCCATCTACGAGCAGTACTTC
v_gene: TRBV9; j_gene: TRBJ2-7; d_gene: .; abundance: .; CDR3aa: CASSVGWGQGQQYF; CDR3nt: TGTGCCAGCAGCGTAGGTTGGGGACAAGGCCAGCAGTACTTC
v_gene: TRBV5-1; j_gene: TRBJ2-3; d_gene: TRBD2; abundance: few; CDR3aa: CASKQLADYTDTQYF; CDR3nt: TGCGCCAGCAAACAACTAGCGGACTACACAGATACGCAGTATTTT
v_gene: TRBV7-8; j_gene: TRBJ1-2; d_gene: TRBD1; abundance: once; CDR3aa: CASSRTGKYYGYTF; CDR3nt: TGTGCCAGCAGCCGGACAGGGAAATACTATGGCTACACCTTC
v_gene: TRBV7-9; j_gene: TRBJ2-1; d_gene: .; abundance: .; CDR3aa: CASSSKNYEQFF; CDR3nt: TGTGCCAGCAGCTCCAAGAACTATGAGCAGTTCTTC
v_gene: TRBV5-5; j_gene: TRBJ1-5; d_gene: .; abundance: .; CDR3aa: CASSTLQGEGQPQHF; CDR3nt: TGTGCCAGCAGCACTTTACAGGGAGAGGGACAGCCCCAGCATTTT
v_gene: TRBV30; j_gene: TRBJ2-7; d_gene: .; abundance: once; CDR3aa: CAWSVQRPTREQYF; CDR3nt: TGTGCCTGGAGTGTACAGCGCCCCACTAGGGAGCAGTACTTC
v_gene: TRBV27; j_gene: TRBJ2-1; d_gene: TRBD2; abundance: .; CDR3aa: CASSLLAGGRGEQFF; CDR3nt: TGTGCCAGCAGTTTACTAGCGGGAGGCCGGGGTGAGCAGTTCTTC
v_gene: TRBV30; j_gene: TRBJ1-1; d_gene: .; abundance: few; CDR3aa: CAARRPRGTEAFF; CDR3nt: TGTGCCGCCCGTCGGCCGCGGGGCACTGAAGCTTTCTTT
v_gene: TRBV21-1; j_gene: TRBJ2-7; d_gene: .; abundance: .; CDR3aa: CASSTRGPRQDEQYF; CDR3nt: TGTGCCAGCAGCACAAGGGGGCCCCGGCAAGACGAGCAGTACTTC
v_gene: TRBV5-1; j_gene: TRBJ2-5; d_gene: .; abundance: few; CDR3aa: CASSLAGEAPVETQYF; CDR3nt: TGCGCCAGCAGCTTGGCCGGGGAGGCTCCGGTGGAGACCCAGTACTTC
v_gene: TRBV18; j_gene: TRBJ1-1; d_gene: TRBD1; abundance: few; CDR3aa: CASSQGQGLSLLAFF; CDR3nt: TGTGCCAGCTCACAGGGACAGGGTTTATCTTTGTTGGCTTTCTTT
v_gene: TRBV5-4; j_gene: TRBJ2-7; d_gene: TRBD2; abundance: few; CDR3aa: CASSLGLAAVSSYEQYF; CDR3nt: TGTGCCAGCAGCTTGGGACTAGCGGCCGTTAGCTCCTACGAGCAGTACTTC
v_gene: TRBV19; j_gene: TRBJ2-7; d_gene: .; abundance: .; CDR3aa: CASSRGRAYEQYF; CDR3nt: TGTGCCAGTAGTAGAGGCAGAGCCTACGAGCAGTACTTC
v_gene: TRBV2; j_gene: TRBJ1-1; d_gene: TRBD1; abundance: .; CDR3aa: CASSGRQGAVNTEAFF; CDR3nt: TGTGCCAGCAGCGGCCGACAGGGGGCGGTGAACACTGAAGCTTTCTTT
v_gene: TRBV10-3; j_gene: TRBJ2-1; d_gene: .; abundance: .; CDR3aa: CAIRPGSENEQFF; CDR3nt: TGTGCCATCAGACCCGGGAGCGAGAATGAGCAGTTCTTC
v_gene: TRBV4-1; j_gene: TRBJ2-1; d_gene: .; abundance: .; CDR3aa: CASSQDRGANEQFF; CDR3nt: TGCGCCAGCAGCCAAGACCGGGGGGCTAATGAGCAGTTCTTC
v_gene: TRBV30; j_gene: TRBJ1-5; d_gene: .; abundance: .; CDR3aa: CAWSTRGHQPQHF; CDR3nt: TGTGCCTGGAGCACCAGGGGACATCAGCCCCAGCATTTT
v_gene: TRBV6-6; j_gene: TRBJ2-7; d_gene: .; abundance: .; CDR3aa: CASSPTAYEQYF; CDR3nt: TGTGCCAGCAGCCCGACAGCCTACGAGCAGTACTTC
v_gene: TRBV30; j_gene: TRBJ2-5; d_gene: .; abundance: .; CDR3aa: CAWKGRGPMRRETQYF; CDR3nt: TGTGCCTGGAAGGGCAGGGGCCCCATGAGAAGGGAGACCCAGTACTTC
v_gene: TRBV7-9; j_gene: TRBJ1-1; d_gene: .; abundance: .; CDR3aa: CSSSSPGPEAFF; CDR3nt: TGTTCCAGCAGCTCGCCAGGGCCTGAAGCTTTCTTT
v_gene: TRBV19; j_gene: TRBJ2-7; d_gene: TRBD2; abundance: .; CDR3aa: CASSIASGSSEQYF; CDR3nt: TGTGCCAGTAGTATTGCTAGCGGGAGCAGTGAGCAGTACTTC
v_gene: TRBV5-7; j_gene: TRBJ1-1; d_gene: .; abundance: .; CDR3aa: CASSSREGESTEAFF; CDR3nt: TGTGCCAGCAGCTCGAGGGAGGGTGAGAGCACTGAAGCTTTCTTT
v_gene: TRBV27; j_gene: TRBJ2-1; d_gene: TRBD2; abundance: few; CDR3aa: CASSWGLGSDNEQFF; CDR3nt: TGTGCCAGCAGTTGGGGACTAGGGTCGGACAATGAGCAGTTCTTC
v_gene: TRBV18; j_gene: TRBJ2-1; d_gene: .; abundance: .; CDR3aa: CASSLRGNNEQFF; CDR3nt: TGTGCCAGCTCACTGCGGGGAAACAATGAGCAGTTCTTC
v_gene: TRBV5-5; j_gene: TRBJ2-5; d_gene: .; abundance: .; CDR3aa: CASTAQGVAQETQYF; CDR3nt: TGTGCCAGCACCGCCCAAGGGGTAGCCCAAGAGACCCAGTACTTC
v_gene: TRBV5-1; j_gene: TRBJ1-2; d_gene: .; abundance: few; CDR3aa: CASSLGTENYGYTF; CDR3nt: TGCGCCAGCAGCTTGGGGACAGAGAACTATGGCTACACCTTC